This entry concerns a single T cell receptor beta chain. The sample is drawn from a study of T cells in localized non-small cell lung cancer. Assay: immunoSEQ multiplex PCR; the TCRdb copy retains only in-frame clones and omits some. The sample includes around 140,000 clones, roughly 90% of them seen just once. Trimming left V 1 base short and J 0 bases short, with 6 bases between. CDR1 KGHSH and CDR2 LQKENI come from the germline V gene. The CDR3 spans 14 residues. V is TRBV18 and J is TRBJ1-1; D is undetermined. The input for sequencing was peripheral blood, taken before any cancer treatment. This TCR came from a female donor of 60 years or more with stage I lung adenocarcinoma. CDR3 sequence reads: CASSPLAMNTEAFF. The CDR3 nucleotides are TGTGCCAGCTCACCACTGGCTATGAACACTGAAGCTTTCTTT.